Below are 4 T cell receptor beta chains sequenced from a single sample in a study of blood T cell repertoires in COVID-19. Generated by immunoSEQ multiplex PCR, the TCRdb table keeps only in-frame clones and is missing some. The sample has around 250,000 clones, approximately 83% seen once. The sequenced sample was PBMCs or T cells enriched from blood (not recorded which). These TCRs come from a woman between 45 and 60 years old who had recovered from COVID-19.

A single count supports this clone. The gene calls are TRBV19 and TRBJ1-4; 10 positions agree with TRBD1. Germline loops: CDR1 LNHDA, CDR2 SQIVND (reference sequence). This CDR3 has 15 amino acids. The junction had 11 bases not matched to a gene; V was cut back by 9 bases and J by 7 bases. CDR3 protein: CASAAAGQGSEKLFF. The CDR3, as DNA: TGTGCCAGCGCCGCCGCGGGACAGGGGTCTGAAAAACTGTTTTTT.

The chain recombines TRBV10-2 with TRBJ2-3, with TRBD2 matching 7 bases. Germline trimming cut 8 bases from V and 5 bases from J; bases unmatched to any gene: 7. Germline V gene lookup returns CDR1 WSHSY and CDR2 SAAADI. The CDR3 has 13 amino acids. Here the CDR3 DNA reads TGCGCCAGCTTAACGGGAGGCGGAGATACGCAGTATTTT. This encodes CASLTGGGDTQYF.

The gene calls are TRBV27 and TRBJ2-3; 9 bases are a match to TRBD2. This CDR3 spans 18 amino acids. Germline V gene lookup returns CDR1 MNHEY and CDR2 SMNVEV (reference sequence). The ends lost 6 bases at V and 1 base at J; junction bases unmatched: 14. CDR3: CASRGGSGSARGTDTQYF. Here the CDR3 DNA reads TGTGCCAGCAGGGGCGGTAGCGGGAGCGCCCGGGGCACAGATACGCAGTATTTT.

The gene calls are TRBV4-2 and TRBJ2-1; 7 bases line up with TRBD2. CDR1 LGHNA and CDR2 YNFKEQ come from the germline V gene. This CDR3 contains 19 residues. With V trimmed by 1 base and J by 9 bases, 21 bases remained unmatched. CDR3 loop: CASSQVFPDPGGEVGEQFF. DNA for the CDR3: TGTGCCAGCAGCCAAGTTTTTCCCGACCCGGGGGGAGAAGTCGGTGAGCAGTTCTTC.